This T cell receptor beta chain was identified in a study of regulatory T cells in long-lasting Graves disease. Both iRepertoire HTBI primers and Arm-PCR of CDR3 regions were used to build the TCR beta libraries. In the original workflow: Throughout the samples, researchers identified 50 to 75 TRBV and about 15 TRBJ segments. Using its own MiXCR run on the multiplex PCR reads, TCRdb lists one record per CDR3 protein. These V and J calls are TCRdb output, not the study's own analysis. The sample contains more than 300,000 distinct CDR3 sequences, approximately 10% of which appear only once. Study conclusions and caveats: For persistent Graves' patients, TCR diversity was lower than for newly diagnosed ones. Relative to new patients (approximately 960), persistent patients exhibited greater sharing of public clonotypes (more than 2,500).

The CDR3 length is 17 residues. The V segment lost 6 bases and the J segment 5 bases; nucleotides outside the gene matches: 17. CDR1 and CDR2 (germline): DFQATT, SNEGSKA (reference sequence). Documented time point: newly diagnosed GD, antithyroid drugs for less than 3 months. The TCR library used RNA extracted from PBMCs. This clonotype was observed a few times. Its specificity is not known. A further study also used this sample, focusing on T cells in Graves' hyperthyroidism and ophthalmopathy. Turning to that study: Among the patients, aged 18 to 65, hyperthyroidism was newly diagnosed and had lasted under 2 months.

The chain has TRBV20-1 and TRBJ2-5; 11 positions agree with TRBD2. This receptor was identified in a woman aged 18-35 years with Graves disease. The material was peripheral blood mononuclear cells (PBMCs), obtained at new diagnosis, from a patient treated with antithyroid drugs. CDR3 amino acids: CSALPIIAGGLLETQYF. The CDR3 region has the DNA TGCAGTGCGCTTCCTATTATAGCGGGGGGGCTTTTGGAGACCCAGTACTTC.